A single T cell receptor beta chain is shown here with its context. CDR1 and CDR2 from the germline V gene are SGHAT and FQNNGV. With 4 bases removed from V and 13 bases from J, the gap between germline ends came to 16 bases. The CDR3 sequence is 12 residues long. Participant age was roughly 18 to 95 years, and participants resided in approximately 24 US areas. Either two negative PCRs, clearance, or symptom resolution qualified Cohort 3 donors as recovered. The data originate from a study of blood T cell repertoires in COVID-19. Study-wide background: Samples of COVID-19 (acute and convalescent) were obtained from the United States, Italy and Spain. PBMCs, B-cell-depleted T cells, or T cells were the source of the cDNA or gDNA that made up the material.

Clones were read by immunoSEQ multiplex PCR, and TCRdb kept only the in-frame ones, dropping some. The sample comprises some 310,000 clones, under 90% of which are singletons, and roughly a tenth rests with the top ten. The genes are TRBV11-2 and TRBJ1-2; D is possibly TRBD1 (5 bases). Specimen: PBMCs or T cells enriched from blood (not recorded which). The sequence was obtained from a woman in her 30s who had recovered from COVID-19. The CDR3 coding sequence is TGTGCCAGCAGCTCTACGGGACTCTCGGCCACCTTC. The encoded protein is CASSSTGLSATF. Complete variable domain (other parts from reference TRBV11-2 and TRBJ1-2): EAGVAQSPRYKIIEKRQSVAFWCNPISGHATLYWYQQILGQGPKLLIQFQNNGVVDDSQLPKDRFSAERLKGVDSTLKIQPAKLEDSAVYLCASSSTGLSATFGSGTRLTVV.